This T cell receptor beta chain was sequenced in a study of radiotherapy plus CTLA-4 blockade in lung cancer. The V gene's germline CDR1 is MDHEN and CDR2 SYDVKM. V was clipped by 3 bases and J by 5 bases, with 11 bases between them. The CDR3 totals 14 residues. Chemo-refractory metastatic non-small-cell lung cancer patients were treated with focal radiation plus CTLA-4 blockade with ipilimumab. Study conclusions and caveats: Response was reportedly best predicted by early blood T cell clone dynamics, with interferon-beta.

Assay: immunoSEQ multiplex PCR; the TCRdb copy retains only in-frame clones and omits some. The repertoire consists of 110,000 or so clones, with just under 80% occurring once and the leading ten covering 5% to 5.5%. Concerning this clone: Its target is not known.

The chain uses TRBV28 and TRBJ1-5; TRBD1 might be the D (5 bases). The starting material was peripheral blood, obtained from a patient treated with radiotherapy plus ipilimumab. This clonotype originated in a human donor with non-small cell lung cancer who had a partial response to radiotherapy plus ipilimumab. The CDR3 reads CASSLKGWDQPQHF. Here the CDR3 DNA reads TGTGCCAGCAGTTTGAAGGGGTGGGATCAGCCCCAGCATTTT. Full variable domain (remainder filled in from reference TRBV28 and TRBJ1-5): DVKVTQSSRYLVKRTGEKVFLECVQDMDHENMFWYRQDPGLGLRLIYFSYDVKMKEKGDIPEGYSVSREKKERFSLILESASTNQTSMYLCASSLKGWDQPQHFGDGTRLSIL.